This T cell receptor (beta chain) was observed in a study of shared clonotypes between healthy human individuals. Overall study context: Aged 18 to 49, the donors were a couple of women and a few men. Study-wide results and caveats: Clonotype sharing among donors likely depends on sequencing depth.

As for this clone: What it binds is unknown.

How the authors handled the data: Sequence data from immunoSEQ were junction-only and lacked quality scores; consequently, filtering differed. TCRdb's table, derived via immunoSEQ multiplex PCR, lists solely in-frame clones and lacks some. That table furnishes V, J and clone size, whereas the DNA furnished D and trimming. The sample comprises 2 million to 2.5 million clones, over 85% of which are singletons, and about 1.1% rests with the top ten. Selected positively for CCR7 and CD45RO-negative, naive CD8 cells excluded terminally differentiated effector memory CD45RA+ cells. The V gene lost 5 bases and the J gene lost 4 bases, with 16 bases spanning the gap. CDR3 length: 15 residues. Germline CDR1 MNHEY, CDR2 SMNVEV (reference sequence).

This sequence was found in a man younger than 30 in good health. Material for sequencing was naive CD8+ T cells sorted from blood. This chain uses TRBV27 with TRBJ2-3; no clear D. CDR3 region: CASSRRVSGADTQYF. The CDR3 DNA is TGTGCCAGCAGTCGAAGGGTATCTGGGGCAGATACGCAGTATTTT.